Each of the 6 T cell receptor beta chains below was sequenced from the same sample in a study of blood T cell repertoires in COVID-19. Only in-frame clones appear in the TCRdb table, and some are missing; sequencing was by immunoSEQ multiplex PCR. The sample records 190,000 or so clones, 70% to 90% being singletons. Sequenced sample: PBMCs or T cells enriched from blood (not recorded which). The source is a young man who had recovered from COVID-19.

DNA of the CDR3: TGCAGTGCCAACCCCGGAGATACGCAGTATTTT. It yields the protein CSANPGDTQYF. V usage is TRBV20-1 and J usage is TRBJ2-3; unclear D gene. Germline V gives CDR1 DFQATT, CDR2 SNEGSKA (reference sequence). V dropped 6 bases and J dropped 5 bases, with 9 bases sitting between them. This CDR3 spans 11 amino acids.

V is TRBV7-9 and J is TRBJ1-4; D remains unclear. V dropped 1 base and J dropped 5 bases, with 8 bases sitting between them. The germline gives CDR1 SEHNR, CDR2 FQNEAQ (reference sequence). The CDR3 consists of 14 residues. The chain's CDR3 is CASSLGAVNEKLFF. Here the CDR3 DNA reads TGTGCCAGCAGCTTAGGAGCGGTAAATGAAAAACTGTTTTTT. The full variable domain, completed using reference TRBV7-9 and TRBJ1-4, is DTGVSQNPRHKITKRGQNVTFRCDPISEHNRLYWYRQTLGQGPEFLTYFQNEAQLEKSRLLSDRFSAERPKGSFSTLEIQRTEQGDSAMYLCASSLGAVNEKLFFGSGTQLSVL.

As concerns this clone: One end of the junction is discordant with germline, which a read error may explain. V and J are TRBV25-1 and TRBJ1-4; 7 bases align to TRBD1. This CDR3 region has 14 residues. CDR1 is MGHDK, CDR2 SYGVNS, per germline. In nucleotides, the CDR3 is TGTGCCAGCACTGAAACAGGGGTGGGAGAAAAACTGTTTTTT. Its protein product is CASTETGVGEKLFF.

The chain employs TRBV19 and TRBJ1-2, with a tentative D call TRBD1 (6 bases). V gave up 7 bases and J gave up 5 bases, with 11 bases separating them. From germline, CDR1 is LNHDA and CDR2 SQIVND (reference sequence). The CDR3 has 12 amino acids. The CDR3 sequence: CASKTGTYGYTF. In nucleotides, the CDR3 is TGTGCCAGTAAGACAGGAACTTATGGCTACACCTTC.

The chain uses TRBV5-6 and TRBJ1-5; TRBD1 agrees at 8 bases. The CDR3 has 14 residues. Germline CDR1 is SGHDT and CDR2 is YYEEEE. V was pared by 4 bases and J by 7 bases, with 7 bases of the junction left unmatched. The CDR3 bases are TGTGCCAGCAGCCCCGGACAGGGTGGCCAGCCCCAGCATTTT. Its translation is CASSPGQGGQPQHF.

V and J are TRBV6-2 or TRBV6-3 and TRBJ2-7; the match to TRBD1 covers 8 bases. Losses at the gene ends were 0 bases for V and 5 bases for J; bases not matched to a gene: 3. Germline V gene lookup returns CDR1 MNHEY and CDR2 SVGEGT. The CDR3 has 14 amino acids. The CDR3 region is CASSYSTGVNEQYF. The CDR3 DNA reads TGTGCCAGCAGTTACTCGACAGGGGTGAACGAGCAGTACTTC.